The next 2 T cell receptor beta chains were all read from a single sample in a study of T cell repertoires in cytomegalovirus infection. These TCRs' antigens remain unknown. TCRdb re-called the reads with MiXCR, one entry per CDR3 protein. The table lists roughly 310,000 distinct CDR3 sequences, about 27% of them singletons. The material was cultured PBMCs, obtained from culture after CMV antigen stimulation. Receptor source: a human donor in good health (CMV status not recorded). Some clones in this sample may be carry-over from other donors' samples.

CDR3 residues: CASRWDRGSGNQPQHF. The CDR3 DNA reads as TGTGCCAGCAGGTGGGACAGGGGATCGGGCAATCAGCCCCAGCATTTT. The chain carries TRBV6-2 or TRBV6-3 and TRBJ1-5, with 10 bases lining up with TRBD1. This CDR3 is 16 amino acids long. Trimming removed 6 bases from V and 2 bases from J; junction bases left unmatched: 7. CDR1 is MNHEY, CDR2 SVGEGT, per germline.

The chain links TRBV2 to TRBJ1-1; no clear D. The CDR3 has 14 residues. V lost 7 bases and J 3 bases, leaving 15 bases between the germline ends. CDR1 and CDR2 (germline): SNHLY, FYNNEI. CDR3 bases: TGTGCCAGCACCCGGGAAGGGTTCGACACTGAAGCTTTCTTT. Translating gives CASTREGFDTEAFF.